The TCR beta chain described here comes from a study of blood T cells in healthy people across ages. The CDR3 length is 14 residues. The junction had 14 bases not matched to a gene; V was cut back by 6 bases and J by 9 bases. Germline V CDR1 and CDR2: ENHRY, SYGVKD. Primers used in a second PCR of about 6 to 11 cycles were a sample-barcoded 5' primer and a J-beta primer mix. TCRdb used MiXCR to reprocess the 5' RACE reads, holding one entry per CDR3 protein. This table holds about 620,000 distinct CDR3 sequences, around 52% found once. The chain recombines TRBV10-3 with TRBJ2-7; 7 nucleotides agree with TRBD2. The sample consisted of blood. The sequence was obtained from a woman of 80 years or more in good health. CDR3 residues: CAIRVEAGENGQYF. In DNA form, the CDR3 reads TGTGCCATCAGGGTAGAGGCGGGAGAAAACGGGCAGTACTTC.